The entry below gives a single T cell receptor (beta chain) sequence along with its context. The antigen is unknown. V dropped 10 bases and J dropped 1 base, with 20 bases sitting between them. There are 16 residues in the CDR3. Germline V CDR1 and CDR2: SNHLY, FYNNEI. Data came from immunoSEQ multiplex PCR; TCRdb stores just in-frame clones and leaves some out. The table shows roughly 16,000 clones, with roughly 79% occurring only once. The data belong to a study of chemoradiotherapy in HPV16-positive cancers. Broader study findings: Functional assays defining HPV-specific T cells used only a couple of HPV16-positive patients.

The sample was taken from a patient who underwent chemoradiotherapy. The chain carries TRBV2 and TRBJ1-5; no reliable D call. The clonotype originates from a human donor with HPV-associated anogenital cancer. The CDR3 reads CATRMHPSYSNQPQHF. The CDR3 DNA sequence: TGTGCCACCAGGATGCACCCATCCTACAGCAATCAGCCCCAGCATTTT.